A single sample is the source of the 24 T cell receptor beta chains below, sequenced in a study of cytotoxic CD8 clonotypes in ibrutinib-treated CLL. Measured with immunoSEQ multiplex PCR; TCRdb has only the in-frame clones, and not every one. This sample has over 200,000 clones, with around 70% found just once. The material was PBMCs, obtained after 12 months of ibrutinib treatment. The receptors were gathered from a human donor with chronic lymphocytic leukemia.

The table lists this clone with a few counts. The chain couples TRBV5-1 to TRBJ1-2, with D possibly being TRBD1 (6 bases). The CDR3 length is 16 residues. Germline values: CDR1 SGHRS, CDR2 YFSETQ. The V end lost 0 bases, the J end lost 2 bases, and 14 bases lay between the germline ends. The CDR3 DNA follows: TGCGCCAGCAGCTTGGGGCACAGGGATCTAAACTATGGCTACACCTTC. This translates into CASSLGHRDLNYGYTF.

The V call is TRBV30, the J call TRBJ1-3, with D uncertain. Between the trimmed V and J ends, which lost 4 bases and 0 bases, there was a span of 4 bases. The CDR3 has 12 amino acids. Germline V gene sequence: CDR1 GTSNPN, CDR2 SVGIG (reference sequence). The CDR3 DNA is TGTGCCTGGACAATCTCTGGAAACACCATATATTTT. As protein: CAWTISGNTIYF.

The chain recombines TRBV19 with TRBJ1-5, with a possible D match to TRBD1 (5 bases). Germline CDR1 LNHDA, CDR2 SQIVND (reference sequence). V dropped 4 bases and J dropped 4 bases, with 17 bases sitting between them. CDR3 length: 16 amino acids. DNA for the CDR3: TGTGCCAGTAGTAAGTTTTTGGGGCTCAATAATCAGCCCCAGCATTTT. Its translation is CASSKFLGLNNQPQHF.

J is TRBJ1-5 and V is TRBV19; 10 bases are a match to TRBD1. V trimming: 5 bases; J trimming: 6 bases; junction bases outside the gene matches: 4. The CDR3 consists of 14 residues. Germline V gene lookup returns CDR1 LNHDA and CDR2 SQIVND (reference sequence). Here the CDR3 reads CASSGGQGGQPQHF. The CDR3 DNA follows: TGTGCCAGTAGTGGTGGACAGGGGGGTCAGCCCCAGCATTTT.

This clone occurred once. V usage is TRBV28 and J usage is TRBJ2-1; D gene unclear. Per germline, CDR1 MDHEN and CDR2 SYDVKM. The ends were cut back, 6 bases at V and 6 bases at J, with 6 bases in the middle. The CDR3 loop spans 11 amino acids. The CDR3 spells CASSSLNEQFF. The CDR3 bases are TGTGCCAGCAGCTCTCTCAATGAGCAGTTCTTC.

This clone was detected only once. This chain uses TRBV5-6 with TRBJ2-1, with 7 bases fitting TRBD2. The CDR3 loop spans 15 amino acids. Germline V gene data show CDR1 as SGHDT and CDR2 as YYEEEE. Trimming cost V 3 bases and J 7 bases; bases outside gene matches: 10. CDR3 residues: CASSSLGGSQNEQFF. The DNA for the CDR3 is TGTGCCAGCAGCTCCCTGGGCGGGAGTCAAAATGAGCAGTTCTTC.

This clone showed up just once. The gene calls are TRBV15 and TRBJ1-2; no clear D gene. The CDR3 extends over 15 amino acids. V lost 0 bases, J lost 4 bases, and 12 bases lay in between. Germline V gene sequence: CDR1 LNHNV, CDR2 YYDKDF (reference sequence). The CDR3 coding sequence is TGTGCCACCAGCAGAGATCTGGGCACCTTCTATGGCTACACCTTC. This sequence encodes CATSRDLGTFYGYTF.

This clone has only a few counts. The V and J genes are TRBV11-2 and TRBJ2-3; TRBD2 matches at 10 bases. V dropped 6 bases and J dropped 9; count of bases not matched to a gene: 9. The CDR3 has 14 amino acids. CDR1 and CDR2 from the germline V gene are SGHAT and FQNNGV. CDR3 nucleotides: TGTGCCAGCAGTCCAAGCGGGGGGGCCGGCACGCAGTATTTT. It translates to CASSPSGGAGTQYF. The whole variable domain, remainder taken from reference TRBV11-2 and TRBJ2-3, is EAGVAQSPRYKIIEKRQSVAFWCNPISGHATLYWYQQILGQGPKLLIQFQNNGVVDDSQLPKDRFSAERLKGVDSTLKIQPAKLEDSAVYLCASSPSGGAGTQYFGPGTRLTVL.

The rearrangement uses TRBV9 and TRBJ2-5, with no clear D. The V gene lost 0 bases and the J gene lost 4 bases, with 10 bases spanning the gap. Germline V lookup: CDR1 SGDLS, CDR2 YYNGEE. This CDR3 is 14 amino acids long. The CDR3 region has the DNA TGTGCCAGCAGCGTAGGATTGTATGCAGAGACCCAGTACTTC. Translated: CASSVGLYAETQYF.

CDR3 loop: CASSRLGQRGGGEQFF. CDR3 DNA sequence: TGTGCCAGCAGTCGTCTGGGTCAGCGGGGGGGCGGTGAGCAGTTCTTC. The chain recombines TRBV7-8 with TRBJ2-1; 10 bases are shared with TRBD2. Per the germline V gene, CDR1 is SGHVS and CDR2 is FQNEAQ. The V gene end was trimmed by 6 bases and the J gene end by 9 bases; junction bases not matched to a gene: 14. The CDR3 runs 16 residues.

J is TRBJ2-7 and V is TRBV9; D is undetermined. CDR3 length: 15 residues. From germline, CDR1 is SGDLS and CDR2 YYNGEE. The germline V and J ends were trimmed by 0 bases and 0 bases, with 10 bases remaining between them. The DNA of the CDR3 is TGTGCCAGCAGCGTAGGTGGCGCGGACTCCTACGAGCAGTACTTC. Its translation is CASSVGGADSYEQYF.

This clone has a handful of counts. This chain links TRBV5-6 with TRBJ1-4; D unresolved. Germline loops: CDR1 SGHDT, CDR2 YYEEEE. Trimming took 6 bases from V and 5 from J, leaving 14 bases between them. The CDR3 runs to 14 residues. The CDR3 reads CASIHGSANEKLFF. CDR3 in DNA: TGTGCCAGCATCCACGGAAGCGCGAATGAAAAACTGTTTTTT.

This clone was picked up a small number of times. The sample contains more than one DNA sequence encoding this CDR3. The V gene is TRBV5-1, the J gene TRBJ2-1, with D tentatively TRBD1 (5 bases). This CDR3 spans 12 amino acids. V shed 0 bases and J shed 8 bases, with 6 bases lying between them. Germline CDR1 reads SGHRS; CDR2 reads YFSETQ. As DNA, the CDR3 is TGCGCCAGCAGCTTGGGCAGGGATGAGCAGTTCTTC. Protein product: CASSLGRDEQFF.

The chain links TRBV7-2 to TRBJ2-3, with 12 bases fitting TRBD2. The CDR3 runs 15 residues. Germline-derived CDR1 and CDR2 are SGHTA and FQGNSA. The trim removed 4 bases at V and 5 bases at J, leaving 4 bases unmatched. In DNA, the CDR3 is TGTGCCAGCAGCTCCCCTAGCGGGGGGGGAGATACGCAGTATTTT. Its protein is CASSSPSGGGDTQYF.

The chain uses TRBV7-9 and TRBJ2-3; 7 nucleotides align to TRBD2. From germline, CDR1 is SEHNR and CDR2 FQNEAQ (reference sequence). This CDR3 comprises 14 residues. V trimming: 6 bases; J trimming: 0 bases; junction bases outside the gene matches: 3. The CDR3 is CASRKRGSTDTQYF. CDR3 nucleotides: TGTGCCAGCAGGAAGCGGGGTAGCACAGATACGCAGTATTTT.

This clone came up a few times. This sequence joins TRBV9 and TRBJ1-1; D gene unclear. Trimming pared 0 bases from V and 5 bases from J, leaving 11 bases between. Germline lookup yields CDR1 SGDLS and CDR2 YYNGEE. The CDR3 has 14 residues. The CDR3, as DNA: TGTGCCAGCAGCGTAGACGGGGTGGGAACTGAAGCTTTCTTT. This gives the protein CASSVDGVGTEAFF.

The V call is TRBV5-1, the J call TRBJ2-1; TRBD2 might be the D (5 bases). Looked up from germline, CDR1 is SGHRS and CDR2 is YFSETQ. The CDR3 consists of 14 residues. Trimming left V 3 bases short and J 10 bases short, with 17 bases between. In nucleotides, the CDR3 is TGCGCCAGCAGCTGGGAGAGTTACACGCAGGAGCAGTTCTTC. Its translation: CASSWESYTQEQFF.

The chain uses TRBV4-2 and TRBJ1-5, with 8 bases aligning to TRBD1. This CDR3 region has 16 residues. After removal of 1 base from V and 9 bases from J, the junction contained 11 bases not matched to a gene. Looked up from germline, CDR1 is LGHNA and CDR2 is YNFKEQ. In DNA form, the CDR3 reads TGTGCCAGCAGCCAAGGTTCGGGACAGGCACAAGGGCCCCAGCATTTT. Its translation: CASSQGSGQAQGPQHF.

The rearrangement links TRBV5-1 to TRBJ1-5; weak D call: TRBD1 (5 bases). V lost 4 bases and J lost 2, with 10 bases in between. The CDR3 is 14 residues long. Germline CDR1 and CDR2: SGHRS and YFSETQ. In DNA form, the CDR3 reads TGCGCCAGCAGCCCGGAAGGGGGCAATCAGCCCCAGCATTTT. This gives the protein CASSPEGGNQPQHF.

This clone was counted only a few times. The chain is built from TRBV5-4 and TRBJ2-3, with no clear D. The CDR3 loop spans 15 amino acids. The germline V and J ends were trimmed by 0 bases and 0 bases, with 8 bases remaining between them. Germline values: CDR1 SGHNT, CDR2 YYREEE (reference sequence). CDR3 bases: TGTGCCAGCAGCTTGGCGGTGACTAGCACAGATACGCAGTATTTT. Protein product: CASSLAVTSTDTQYF. Combining the CDR3 with reference TRBV5-4 and TRBJ2-3 gives the whole variable domain ETGVTQSPTHLIKTRGQQVTLRCSSQSGHNTVSWYQQALGQGPQFIFQYYREEENGRGNFPPRFSGLQFPNYSSELNVNALELDDSALYLCASSLAVTSTDTQYFGPGTRLTVL.

This sequence joins TRBV30 and TRBJ1-2; D not resolved. The V gene's germline CDR1 is GTSNPN and CDR2 SVGIG (reference sequence). This CDR3 has 15 amino acids. Trimming took off 0 bases at V and 4 bases at J, with 15 bases between the two ends. CDR3 coding DNA: TGTGCCTGGAGTGTTTACGGCGGGAGAGGCTATGGCTACACCTTC. Its translation: CAWSVYGGRGYGYTF. The full variable domain, with the rest looked up from reference TRBV30 and TRBJ1-2, is SQTIHQWPATLVQPVGSPLSLECTVEGTSNPNLYWYRQAAGRGLQLLFYSVGIGQISSEVPQNLSASRPQDRQFILSSKKLLLSDSGFYLCAWSVYGGRGYGYTFGSGTRLTVV.

This clone has a handful of counts. The V call is TRBV14, the J call TRBJ2-7; D gene ambiguous. This CDR3 is 13 amino acids long. V shed 0 bases and J shed 11 bases, with 14 bases lying between them. Germline CDR1 is SGHDN and CDR2 is FVKESK. CDR3 DNA: TGTGCCAGCAGCCAAGATCTTGACTCACGGGAGTACTTC. Encoded protein: CASSQDLDSREYF.

In nucleotides, the CDR3 is TGTGCCAGTAGTATCCCGACCGCGCCCAATTCACCCCTCCACTTT. Its translation: CASSIPTAPNSPLHF. This rearrangement joins TRBV19 to TRBJ1-6; no reliable D call. The CDR3 covers 15 residues. V dropped 3 bases and J dropped 7 bases, with 13 bases sitting between them. CDR1 is LNHDA and CDR2 is SQIVND in the germline V gene (reference sequence). The full variable domain, with the rest looked up from reference TRBV19 and TRBJ1-6, is DGGITQSPKYLFRKEGQNVTLSCEQNLNHDAMYWYRQDPGQGLRLIYYSQIVNDFQKGDIAEGYSVSREKKESFPLTVTSAQKNPTAFYLCASSIPTAPNSPLHFGNGTRLTVT.

This chain links TRBV7-9 with TRBJ2-7, with 13 bases aligning to TRBD2. CDR3 length: 14 residues. Trimming cost V 6 bases and J 6 bases; bases outside gene matches: 5. From germline, CDR1 is SEHNR and CDR2 FQNEAQ (reference sequence). The CDR3 sequence is CASRGLAGSVEQYF. The CDR3 DNA is TGTGCCAGCAGGGGACTAGCGGGGTCGGTCGAGCAGTACTTC.